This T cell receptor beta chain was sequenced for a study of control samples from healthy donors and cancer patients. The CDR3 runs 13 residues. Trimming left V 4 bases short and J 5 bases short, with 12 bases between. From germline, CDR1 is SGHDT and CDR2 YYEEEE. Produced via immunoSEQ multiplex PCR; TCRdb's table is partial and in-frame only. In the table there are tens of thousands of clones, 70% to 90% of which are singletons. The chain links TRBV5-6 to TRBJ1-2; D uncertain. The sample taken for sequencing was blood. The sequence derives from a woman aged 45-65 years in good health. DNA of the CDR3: TGTGCCAGCAGCCCCGGGCGTACTTATGGCTACACCTTC. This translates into CASSPGRTYGYTF. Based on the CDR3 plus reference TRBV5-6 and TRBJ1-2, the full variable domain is DAGVTQSPTHLIKTRGQQVTLRCSPKSGHDTVSWYQQALGQGPQFIFQYYEEEERQRGNFPDRFSGHQFPNYSSELNVNALLLGDSALYLCASSPGRTYGYTFGSGTRLTVV.